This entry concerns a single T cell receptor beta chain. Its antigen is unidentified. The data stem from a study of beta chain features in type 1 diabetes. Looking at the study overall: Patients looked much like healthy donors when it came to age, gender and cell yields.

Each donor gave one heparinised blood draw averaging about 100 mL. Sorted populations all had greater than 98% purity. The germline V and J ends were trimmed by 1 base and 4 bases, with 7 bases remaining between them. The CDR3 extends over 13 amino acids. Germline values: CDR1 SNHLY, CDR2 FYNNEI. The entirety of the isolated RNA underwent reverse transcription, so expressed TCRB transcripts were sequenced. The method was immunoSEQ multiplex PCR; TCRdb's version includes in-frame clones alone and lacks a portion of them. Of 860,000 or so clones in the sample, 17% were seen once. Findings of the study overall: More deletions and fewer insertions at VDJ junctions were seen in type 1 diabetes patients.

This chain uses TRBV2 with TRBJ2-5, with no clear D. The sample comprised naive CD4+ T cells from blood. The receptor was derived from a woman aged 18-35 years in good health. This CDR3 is CASSEGAAETQYF. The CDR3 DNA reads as TGTGCCAGCAGTGAAGGGGCAGCAGAGACCCAGTACTTC.